These 12 T cell receptor beta chains share one sample of origin, sequenced in a study of cytomegalovirus exposure and HLA in healthy donors. Vbeta (60) and Jbeta (13) primers were used in the PCR. The repertoire was sequenced with immunoSEQ multiplex PCR; TCRdb's copy has only in-frame clones and lacks some. Found here are around 160,000 clones, over 60% of them singletons; the top ten hold 2.5% to 3.5%. The sequencing input was PBMCs. All receptors derive from a middle-aged man in good health and CMV-seropositive.

The chain combines TRBV30 with TRBJ1-3; D unclear. V lost 4 bases and J 7 bases, leaving 17 bases between the germline ends. The CDR3 is 14 residues long. Per the germline V gene, CDR1 is GTSNPN and CDR2 is SVGIG (reference sequence). The CDR3 is CAWTGQQHGNTIYF. Here the CDR3 DNA reads TGTGCCTGGACTGGGCAGCAACATGGGAACACCATATATTTT.

The chain carries TRBV19 and TRBJ2-2; D is unclear. From germline, CDR1 is LNHDA and CDR2 SQIVND (reference sequence). V gave up 5 bases and J gave up 2 bases, with 12 bases separating them. The CDR3 is 15 amino acids. The CDR3 sequence is CASSHGASNTGELFF. CDR3 nucleotide sequence: TGTGCCAGTAGTCACGGAGCCTCCAACACCGGGGAGCTGTTTTTT.

V and J are TRBV7-2 and TRBJ2-6; 7 bases agree with TRBD1. CDR3 length: 18 residues. Germline V gene data show CDR1 as SGHTA and CDR2 as FQGNSA. Trimming cost V 3 bases and J 2 bases; bases outside gene matches: 10. This chain's CDR3 is CASSFGYRGNPGANVLTF. DNA of the CDR3: TGTGCCAGCAGCTTCGGGTACAGGGGCAACCCTGGGGCCAACGTCCTGACTTTC.

J is TRBJ2-3 and V is TRBV29-1; 12 bases are shared with TRBD2. CDR1 is SQVTM, CDR2 ANQGSEA, per germline. Trimming took 5 bases from V and 5 from J; bases not matched to a gene: 5. CDR3 size: 14 residues. CDR3 region: CSVFLAGGRDTQYF. DNA of the CDR3: TGCAGCGTTTTTCTAGCGGGAGGGCGAGATACGCAGTATTTT.

This clone was recorded once. The J gene is TRBJ2-3, the V gene TRBV19, with 9 bases fitting TRBD1. V shed 4 bases and J 6 bases; nucleotides not matched to a gene: 11. CDR3 length: 16 amino acids. Per the germline V gene, CDR1 is LNHDA and CDR2 is SQIVND (reference sequence). CDR3 sequence: CASSTGTGSNLDTQYF. CDR3 sequence (DNA): TGTGCCAGTAGTACCGGGACAGGGAGCAATTTGGATACGCAGTATTTT.

The chain combines TRBV5-1 with TRBJ1-1; D is perhaps TRBD1 (5 bases). The CDR3 runs 14 residues. The germline gives CDR1 SGHRS, CDR2 YFSETQ. Trimming stripped 2 bases from V and 1 base from J, with 9 bases between. The CDR3 coding sequence is TGCGCCAGCAGCTTAGGCAGGGCGAACACTGAAGCTTTCTTT. Translating it yields CASSLGRANTEAFF.

This chain links TRBV2 with TRBJ1-2, with D possibly being TRBD1 (6 bases). CDR3 length: 14 amino acids. Germline CDR1 and CDR2: SNHLY and FYNNEI. V was cut by 6 bases and J by 3 bases, with 14 bases left in between. The CDR3 loop reads CASRARQVYYGYTF. The CDR3 DNA follows: TGTGCCAGCAGAGCCAGACAGGTCTACTATGGCTACACCTTC.

The chain carries TRBV9 and TRBJ2-1; 11 positions agree with TRBD2. The CDR3 runs to 16 residues. The germline V gene has CDR1 SGDLS and CDR2 YYNGEE. The J segment lost 3 bases and the V segment lost 1 base, leaving 3 bases of the junction unmatched. The CDR3 nucleotides read TGTGCCAGCAGCGTAATAGCGGGAGGGGTCTACAATGAGCAGTTCTTC. Translation gives CASSVIAGGVYNEQFF.

The V and J genes are TRBV4-3 and TRBJ2-1, with a weak D call TRBD2 (6 bases). The germline CDR1 and CDR2 sequences are LGHNA and YSLEER. V shed 1 base and J shed 9 bases, with 10 bases lying between them. This CDR3 region has 13 residues. The CDR3 nucleotides read TGCGCCAGCAGCCAAGTATCCGGGAGTGAGCAGTTCTTC. Translated: CASSQVSGSEQFF.

This chain connects TRBV30 to TRBJ2-2, with D possibly matching TRBD1 (5 bases). V was pared by 3 bases and J by 6 bases, with 11 bases between. CDR1 is GTSNPN and CDR2 is SVGIG in the germline V gene (reference sequence). This CDR3 comprises 13 residues. DNA for the CDR3: TGTGCCTGGAGGCCAGGGCATCCCGGGGAGCTGTTTTTT. Translation: CAWRPGHPGELFF.

The chain joins TRBV5-1 to TRBJ1-4; D is unresolved. The V end lost 5 bases, the J end lost 0 bases, and 8 bases lay between the germline ends. The CDR3 loop spans 14 amino acids. Germline loops: CDR1 SGHRS, CDR2 YFSETQ. CDR3 protein: CASSYRATNEKLFF. Here the CDR3 DNA reads TGCGCCAGCAGTTATCGTGCAACTAATGAAAAACTGTTTTTT. Full variable domain (outside the CDR3, taken from reference TRBV5-1 and TRBJ1-4): KAGVTQTPRYLIKTRGQQVTLSCSPISGHRSVSWYQQTPGQGLQFLFEYFSETQRNKGNFPGRFSGRQFSNSRSEMNVSTLELGDSALYLCASSYRATNEKLFFGSGTQLSVL.

The chain combines TRBV5-4 with TRBJ2-2; the match to TRBD1 covers 7 bases. The germline V gene encodes CDR1 SGHNT and CDR2 YYREEE (reference sequence). The CDR3 is 16 amino acids. V lost 4 bases and J lost 2; bases outside the gene matches: 8. The CDR3 DNA reads as TGTGCCAGCAGCCCGAAGGGACAGTCTAACACCGGGGAGCTGTTTTTT. Its translation: CASSPKGQSNTGELFF.